This T cell receptor beta chain is drawn from a study of metastatic and nonmetastatic thyroid tumors. Overall study findings and caveats: Benign nodules reportedly had significantly lower TCR beta diversity than malignant thyroid tumors in blood and tumor.

Germline trimming cut 6 bases from V and 2 bases from J; bases unmatched to any gene: 10. Germline CDR1 and CDR2: MNHEY and SMNVEV (reference sequence). This CDR3 region has 18 residues. There were no patients who had received any treatment before thyroid surgery. Per the original data handling: CDR3 differences across clinicopathological groups were used to build a distant-metastasis classifier for papillary thyroid cancer. Using MiXCR, TCRdb re-called clones from the PCR reads. TCRdb's processing, not the authors' own work, is the source of the V and J calls. The data show 7,000 or so clones, under 35% seen once. Remarks on this clone: What it binds is not known.

V is TRBV27 and J is TRBJ2-6; 10 bases are a match to TRBD1. This TCR was sampled from a male donor with papillary thyroid cancer or a benign thyroid nodule (not recorded which). Some clones in this sample may be carry-over from other donors' samples. The sample consisted of adjacent normal tissue. The CDR3 DNA follows: TGTGCCAGCAGGGAGGGACAGGGGACGAGCCCTGGGGCCAACGTCCTGACTTTC. As protein: CASREGQGTSPGANVLTF.